A single sample gave rise to the 7 T cell receptor beta chains below, sequenced in a study of blood T cell repertoires in COVID-19. Measured with immunoSEQ multiplex PCR; TCRdb has only the in-frame clones, and not every one. The sample yields tens of thousands of clones, approximately 79% seen once. Sequencing was done on a sample of peripheral blood. The receptors come from a man in his 60s with acute or convalescent COVID-19.

CDR3: CASSITGRPPYNEQFF. CDR3 nucleotides: TGTGCCAGTAGTATCACCGGGAGGCCCCCCTACAATGAGCAGTTCTTC. The chain combines TRBV19 with TRBJ2-1; TRBD2 matches 7 bases. With 3 bases clipped from V and 2 bases from J, the junction kept 7 bases outside the gene matches. Germline-derived CDR1 and CDR2 are LNHDA and SQIVND (reference sequence). This CDR3 contains 16 residues.

This chain connects TRBV6-5 to TRBJ1-4; D ambiguous. Trimming removed 11 bases from V and 0 bases from J, with 13 bases in between. Per the germline V gene, CDR1 is MNHEY and CDR2 is SVGAGI. The CDR3 loop spans 14 amino acids. CDR3 residues: CAGGRTATNEKLFF. As DNA, the CDR3 is TGTGCCGGAGGACGGACGGCAACTAATGAAAAACTGTTTTTT.

This clone was detected only once. This chain's CDR3 is CASSGLKLNYGYTF. The DNA for the CDR3 is TGTGCCAGCAGCGGACTTAAGCTAAACTATGGCTACACCTTC. The rearrangement links TRBV2 to TRBJ1-2; no reliable D call. Germline lookup yields CDR1 SNHLY and CDR2 FYNNEI. Trimming shortened V by 6 bases and J by 2 bases, and 13 bases separated the two germline ends. The CDR3 extends over 14 amino acids. The full variable domain, in which reference TRBV2 and TRBJ1-2 provide the parts outside the CDR3, is EPEVTQTPSHQVTQMGQEVILRCVPISNHLYFYWYRQILGQKVEFLVSFYNNEISEKSEIFDDQFSVERPDGSNFTLKIRSTKLEDSAMYFCASSGLKLNYGYTFGSGTRLTVV.

The chain has TRBV5-1 and TRBJ2-7; a possible D gene is TRBD2 (5 bases). The length of the CDR3 is 14 residues. Per the germline V gene, CDR1 is SGHRS and CDR2 is YFSETQ. Trimming took 1 base from V and 3 from J, leaving 11 bases between them. The CDR3 region has the DNA TGCGCCAGCAGCTTGTCCGGGGTTGGCTACGAGCAGTACTTC. Translation gives CASSLSGVGYEQYF.

The gene calls are TRBV6-2 or TRBV6-3 and TRBJ2-3; perhaps TRBD2 as D (5 bases). Germline V gives CDR1 MNHEY, CDR2 SVGEGT. Trimming took off 5 bases at V and 2 bases at J, with 11 bases between the two ends. The CDR3 extends over 14 amino acids. This CDR3 reads CASSRGSPTDTQYF. The CDR3 DNA sequence: TGTGCCAGCAGTCGGGGTAGCCCCACAGATACGCAGTATTTT.

This sequence joins TRBV30 and TRBJ1-3; TRBD1 is a possible D gene (6 bases). The V gene's germline CDR1 is GTSNPN and CDR2 SVGIG (reference sequence). Trimming shortened V by 5 bases and J by 0 bases, and 17 bases separated the two germline ends. The CDR3 extends over 16 amino acids. The CDR3 region is CAWDSGGRISGNTIYF. CDR3 sequence (DNA): TGTGCCTGGGACTCGGGGGGGCGAATCTCTGGAAACACCATATATTTT.

This sequence joins TRBV2 and TRBJ2-1; D possibly corresponds to TRBD2 (6 bases). From germline, CDR1 is SNHLY and CDR2 FYNNEI. V shed 1 base and J shed 15 bases, with 16 bases lying between them. The CDR3 runs 13 residues. The CDR3 DNA reads as TGTGCCAGCAGTGAAGGGGCCGGGAGCTTCGGGTTCTTC. It specifies CASSEGAGSFGFF.